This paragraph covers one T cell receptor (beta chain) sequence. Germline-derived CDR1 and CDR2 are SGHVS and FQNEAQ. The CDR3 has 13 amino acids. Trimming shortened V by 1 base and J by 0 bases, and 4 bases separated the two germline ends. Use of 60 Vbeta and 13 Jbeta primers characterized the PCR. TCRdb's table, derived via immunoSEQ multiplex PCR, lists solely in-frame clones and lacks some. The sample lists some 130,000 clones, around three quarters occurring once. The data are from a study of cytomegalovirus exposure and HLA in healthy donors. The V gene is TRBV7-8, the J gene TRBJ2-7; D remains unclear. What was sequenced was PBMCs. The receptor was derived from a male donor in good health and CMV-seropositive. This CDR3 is CASSLDSSYEQYF. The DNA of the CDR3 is TGTGCCAGCAGCTTAGACAGCTCCTACGAGCAGTACTTC.